Sequencing of this T cell receptor beta chain was carried out in a study of T cells in Graves' hyperthyroidism and ophthalmopathy. Study-level results: Most thyroid clonotypes with frequency above 0.001 were detected in blood. The model forecast ophthalmopathy, anticipating it by a median around 6.4 months before onset.

J lost 6 bases, V lost 6 bases, and 13 bases had no gene match. This CDR3 has 15 amino acids. CDR1 is LNHNV, CDR2 YYDKDF, per germline (reference sequence). Uncontrolled infection, other autoimmune disease, pregnancy or lactation excluded patients. Thyroid ultrasound and orbital computed tomography, with clinical symptoms and serum thyroxine and TRAb, informed diagnoses. About this clonotype: As yet, its antigen is unknown. This sequence may be a read error, since a much larger clone differs from it by one base.

Using RNA transcripts as the source, TCR beta CDR3 regions were amplified. First-round RT-PCR of the TCR CDR3 relied on the HTBI primer set. TCRdb fed the multiplex PCR reads into MiXCR, producing one record per CDR3 protein. The sample contains approximately 700,000 distinct CDR3 sequences, over 40% of which appear only once. The V gene is TRBV15, the J gene TRBJ1-1, with 7 bases identical to TRBD1. Input material: peripheral blood or thyroid tissue (not recorded which). The sequence came from an adult man with Graves' disease, either hyperthyroidism or ophthalmopathy (not recorded which). The CDR3 here is CATSPQGVPHPEAFF. As DNA, the CDR3 is TGTGCCACCAGTCCCCAGGGGGTACCGCACCCTGAAGCTTTCTTT.